This TCR beta chain is from a study of shared clonotypes between healthy human individuals. Study background: Each donor's CD8 memory used one plate, CD8 naive two, each CD4 subset three.

Sequencing used immunoSEQ multiplex PCR; TCRdb keeps in-frame clones, though not all of them. The data contain fewer than 400,000 clones, around 67% of them seen just once; the ten biggest clones take up about 9.3%. CDR3 length equals 14 residues. CDR1 is ENHRY and CDR2 is SYGVKD in the germline V gene. V lost 0 bases and J 2 bases, leaving 8 bases between the germline ends. The study enrolled healthy HIV-negative adults without recent acute infections or vaccinations as donors. Sequencing used memory CD4+ T cells sorted from blood. As to subset: CD45RA-negative fraction. The receptor's source is a man aged 25 to 40 in good health. This sequence joins TRBV10-3 and TRBJ2-7; D is ambiguous. The DNA of the CDR3 is TGTGCCATCAGTGAGTCGAGTTCCGCCTACGAGCAGTACTTC. Encoded protein: CAISESSSAYEQYF.